This T cell receptor (beta chain) was found in a study of cytomegalovirus exposure and HLA in healthy donors. Study-wide points: Certain sequence variants were highly shared and formed a cluster, and this cluster was likely a sequencing artifact.

Both 60 Vbeta primers and 13 Jbeta primers went into the PCR. In the original analysis: In a later analysis, of around 83 million unique beta chains, roughly 11 million appeared in at least two donors. TCRdb keeps only in-frame clones here, not all; method: immunoSEQ multiplex PCR. The D gene and trimming were derived from the DNA, and the V and J assignments and clone size from that table. The sample contains about 83,000 clones, 60% to 85% of which appear only once. Germline lookup yields CDR1 SGHRS and CDR2 YFSETQ. The V gene end was trimmed by 4 bases and the J gene end by 1 base; junction bases not matched to a gene: 4. This CDR3 spans 15 amino acids. On this clone: Antigen unknown.

This TCR was sampled from a young man in good health and CMV-seropositive. What was sequenced was PBMCs. The J gene is TRBJ2-2, the V gene TRBV5-1; TRBD1 agrees at 7 bases. The CDR3 bases are TGCGCCAGCAGCACGACAGGGTGGAACACCGGGGAGCTGTTTTTT. It translates to CASSTTGWNTGELFF.